This T cell receptor (beta chain) was recorded in a study of graft-versus-host responses after intestinal transplantation. The wider study: Each recipient received anti-thymocyte globulin induction, then tacrolimus and steroids for 2 to 3 years.

To note about this clone: Its target is unknown.

Assay used: immunoSEQ multiplex PCR; TCRdb lists only in-frame clones, some missing. The sample has over 100,000 clones, roughly 95% seen once; the top ten hold more than 2.5%. Study results and caveats: Early post-transplant declines in HvG were associated with peak levels of circulating GvH clones. Recipient-marrow GvH clones were detected, some having first appeared in ileum or blood.

Germline CDR1 and CDR2: SEHNR and FQNEAQ (reference sequence). CDR3 length: 16 amino acids. J gave up 3 bases and V 5 bases, and 10 bases lay outside the gene matches. The chain recombines TRBV7-9 with TRBJ2-1, with TRBD1 matching over 7 bases. Sample: unstimulated CD8+ T cells sorted from spleen or lymph node cells, taken before intestinal transplant. This receptor was taken from a human donor who received an intestinal transplant. In DNA form, the CDR3 reads TGTGCCAGCAGCGGTACTGACAGGGCGGACTACAATGAGCAGTTCTTC. Its protein is CASSGTDRADYNEQFF.